This is a list of T cell receptor beta chains from one sample in a study of molecular identifiers for immune sequencing clone quantification. TCRdb recomputed calls from the PCR reads with MiXCR, one row per CDR3 protein. The repertoire holds hundreds of thousands of distinct CDR3 sequences, with 15% to 20% as singletons. Input material: naive CD8+ T cells from blood, with Jurkat cell RNA spiked in. The receptors stem from a human donor in good health. Some libraries in this study had Jurkat cell RNA spiked in. Each CDR3 is given with its conserved first and last residue. A D gene is named only where the DNA matches it firmly. Part of the rows lack a size; the others show once, few, many or a class for expanded clones.

v_gene: TRBV20-1; j_gene: TRBJ1-1; d_gene: TRBD1; abundance: NA; CDR3nt: TGCAGTGGAACCCCCGAGACAGGGGTCACTGAAGCTTTCTTT; CDR3aa: CSGTPETGVTEAFF
v_gene: TRBV10-1; j_gene: TRBJ2-5; d_gene: NA; abundance: NA; CDR3nt: TGCGCCAGCAGTGAGAACATGGGGGAGACCCAGTACTTC; CDR3aa: CASSENMGETQYF
v_gene: TRBV4-1; j_gene: TRBJ2-7; d_gene: TRBD2; abundance: NA; CDR3nt: TGCGCCAGCAGCCACCGGACTAGCGGAACCTACGAGCAGTACTTC; CDR3aa: CASSHRTSGTYEQYF
v_gene: TRBV7-9; j_gene: TRBJ2-3; d_gene: TRBD2; abundance: many; CDR3nt: TGTGCCAGCAGCACACAACGTAACGGACTAGCCGCGCAGTATTTT; CDR3aa: CASSTQRNGLAAQYF
v_gene: TRBV12-3/TRBV12-4; j_gene: TRBJ2-3; d_gene: NA; abundance: many; CDR3nt: TGTGCCAGCAGTATCCGGGCATACTATGATACGCAGTATTTT; CDR3aa: CASSIRAYYDTQYF
v_gene: TRBV13; j_gene: TRBJ2-3; d_gene: NA; abundance: many; CDR3nt: TGTGCCAGCAGCTTAGCCCCCGACCGCACAGATACGCAGTATTTT; CDR3aa: CASSLAPDRTDTQYF
v_gene: TRBV28; j_gene: TRBJ2-5; d_gene: TRBD2; abundance: few; CDR3nt: TGTGCCAGCATGGGGCTAGCGGGAGTAAGAGAGACCCAGTACTTC; CDR3aa: CASMGLAGVRETQYF
v_gene: TRBV19; j_gene: TRBJ1-5; d_gene: NA; abundance: NA; CDR3nt: TGTGCCAGTAGTATAGGGTCCAGGGGCTCCCTGCCCCAGCATTTT; CDR3aa: CASSIGSRGSLPQHF
v_gene: TRBV20-1; j_gene: TRBJ2-7; d_gene: NA; abundance: many; CDR3nt: TGCAGTGCTAGAGATGAGGTACCCTTGGGGCAGTACTTC; CDR3aa: CSARDEVPLGQYF
v_gene: TRBV4-3; j_gene: TRBJ1-6; d_gene: NA; abundance: many; CDR3nt: TGCGCCAGCAGCCAAATCGGGGCCCCCCTCCACTTT; CDR3aa: CASSQIGAPLHF
v_gene: TRBV7-9; j_gene: TRBJ2-2; d_gene: TRBD1; abundance: few; CDR3nt: TGTGCCAGCAGCTTAGCAACAGGGGTACCCGGGGAGCTGTTTTTT; CDR3aa: CASSLATGVPGELFF
v_gene: TRBV5-8; j_gene: TRBJ2-2; d_gene: TRBD2; abundance: NA; CDR3nt: TGTGCCAGCAGCTTGGGGCTAGCGGGAAGCACGAACACCGGGGAGCTGTTTTTT; CDR3aa: CASSLGLAGSTNTGELFF
v_gene: TRBV5-1; j_gene: TRBJ1-1; d_gene: NA; abundance: many; CDR3nt: TGCGCCAGCAGCCATCTCCCGGAGACTGAAGCTTTCTTT; CDR3aa: CASSHLPETEAFF
v_gene: TRBV9; j_gene: TRBJ1-5; d_gene: NA; abundance: many; CDR3nt: TGTGCCAGCAGCGTAGACGGGAATGGGCAGCCCCAGCATTTT; CDR3aa: CASSVDGNGQPQHF
v_gene: TRBV14; j_gene: TRBJ2-2; d_gene: TRBD2; abundance: many; CDR3nt: TGTGCCAGCAGCCAAGGACTAGCGGGGGACCTAAGGACCGGGGAGCTGTTTTTT; CDR3aa: CASSQGLAGDLRTGELFF
v_gene: TRBV29-1; j_gene: TRBJ1-2; d_gene: NA; abundance: many; CDR3nt: TGCAGCGTAAGAGGGGTTTATGGCTACACCTTC; CDR3aa: CSVRGVYGYTF
v_gene: TRBV6-2/TRBV6-3; j_gene: TRBJ2-7; d_gene: TRBD2; abundance: NA; CDR3nt: TGTGCCAGCAGTTACCCTCCTAGCGGGAGGGAGGAGCAGTACTTC; CDR3aa: CASSYPPSGREEQYF
v_gene: TRBV9; j_gene: TRBJ2-1; d_gene: NA; abundance: NA; CDR3nt: TGTGCCAGCAGCGTAGGAGGGACTGCAGAAGATGAGCAGTTCTTC; CDR3aa: CASSVGGTAEDEQFF
v_gene: TRBV28; j_gene: TRBJ1-5; d_gene: NA; abundance: many; CDR3nt: TGTGCCAGCAGTTTTCGGGGGGCCCTCGACAATCAGCCCCAGCATTTT; CDR3aa: CASSFRGALDNQPQHF
v_gene: TRBV4-1; j_gene: TRBJ2-7; d_gene: NA; abundance: NA; CDR3nt: TGCGCCAGCAGCCAAGCCTCTCGGGGCTGGGAGCAGTACTTC; CDR3aa: CASSQASRGWEQYF
v_gene: TRBV7-9; j_gene: TRBJ2-1; d_gene: TRBD1; abundance: NA; CDR3nt: TGTGCCAGCAGCCCCCCGACAGGGCACTCCTACAATGAGCAGTTCTTC; CDR3aa: CASSPPTGHSYNEQFF
v_gene: TRBV27; j_gene: TRBJ2-7; d_gene: TRBD2; abundance: many; CDR3nt: TGTGCCAGCAGTTTTTCGAGCGGGACCTACGAGCAGTACTTC; CDR3aa: CASSFSSGTYEQYF
v_gene: TRBV19; j_gene: TRBJ2-3; d_gene: NA; abundance: few; CDR3nt: TGTGCCAGTAGTATGCGCAGTTCCGAAACAGATACGCAGTATTTT; CDR3aa: CASSMRSSETDTQYF
v_gene: TRBV30; j_gene: TRBJ1-3; d_gene: NA; abundance: many; CDR3nt: TGTGCCTGGATGACATTCTCTGGAAACACCATATATTTT; CDR3aa: CAWMTFSGNTIYF
v_gene: TRBV13; j_gene: TRBJ1-1; d_gene: NA; abundance: NA; CDR3nt: TGTGCCAGTTCCCGCGGTAGCGGTGGAGGCACTGAAGCTTTCTTT; CDR3aa: CASSRGSGGGTEAFF
v_gene: TRBV2; j_gene: TRBJ2-1; d_gene: TRBD2; abundance: few; CDR3nt: TGTGCCAGCAGAGCCGGGACTAGCGGGGGATTCAGTGGGAATGAGCAGTTATTC; CDR3aa: CASRAGTSGGFSGNEQLF
v_gene: TRBV5-1; j_gene: TRBJ2-5; d_gene: TRBD2; abundance: many; CDR3nt: TGCGCCAGCAGCTATACGACTAGCGGGGTAGAGACCCAGTACTTC; CDR3aa: CASSYTTSGVETQYF
v_gene: TRBV7-2; j_gene: TRBJ2-7; d_gene: TRBD2; abundance: many; CDR3nt: TGTGCCAGCAGCTTGAGTCCAGGGAGGGTTTACGAGCAGTACTTC; CDR3aa: CASSLSPGRVYEQYF
v_gene: TRBV19; j_gene: TRBJ2-2; d_gene: TRBD1; abundance: NA; CDR3nt: TGTGCCAGTAGTGTAGGGACAGGGCTCTTCACCGGGGAGCTGTTTTTT; CDR3aa: CASSVGTGLFTGELFF